This T cell receptor beta chain is from a study of blood T cell repertoires in COVID-19 (dated by TCRdb to between 2020 and 2021). About the full investigation: Collaborator samples came from the United States, Italy and Spain and covered acute and convalescent phases of COVID-19. The prospective study material was composed of cDNA or gDNA derived from T cells, B-cell-depleted T cells, or PBMCs. Deeply sampled blood TCRbeta repertoires from subjects exposed to, actively infected with, or recovered from COVID-19 were included in the dataset. A freely available public database, intended as a resource for researchers studying the immune response to SARS-CoV-2, is where the repertoires were released. Samples came from the ongoing ImmuneRACE study (first 160 participants) plus 1,254 subjects from 6 global collaborators. Sample metadata almost always included a de-identified subject ID, COVID-19 status, age in years and sex. Where HLA class I and class II types were available, the types were taken from metadata supplied by the sample provider, not from assay-based typing.

The immunoSEQ Assay, a bias-controlled multiplex PCR, was used to amplify TCRbeta CDR3 regions from genomic DNA. The source study handled its data this way. The number of nucleated cells in each sample was estimated from the amplification of reference gene primers within the assay. Sequence reads were collapsed and filtered to measure the absolute abundance of every unique TCRbeta CDR3 rearrangement. For each sample, productive Simpson clonality was calculated as the square root of Simpson's diversity index across productive rearrangements. TCRdb stores this immuneACCESS table with in-frame sequences only. Part of the clones is absent; in the studies checked, under half of the shortfall reflects unresolved V genes, and no reason is known for the rest. V and J calls and clone size are given by that table; D and trimming were obtained from the DNA. This sample lists more than 250,000 clones; 80% to 90% were detected once. The ten most abundant clones make up approximately 5.3% of the sample.

Participants in the prospective study were enrolled through a virtual design, were aged 18 to 89 years, and lived in 24 United States geographic areas. In the prospective study, cohorts were assigned on the basis of participant-reported clinical history obtained from a screening survey and a study questionnaire. Recovered participants in ImmuneRACE Cohort 3 were defined as having two consecutive negative NP/OP PCR tests, clearance from a healthcare professional, or resolution of symptoms. In the prospective study, whole blood, serum and a nasopharyngeal or oropharyngeal swab were collected from each participant by mobile phlebotomists. Participants in the prospective study had the option to provide additional blood draws and questionnaires over an approximately two-month period. Blood samples from the prospective study were shipped frozen or at room temperature prior to DNA extraction. Looking up the germline V gene (reference sequence) yields CDR1 DFQATT and CDR2 SNEGSKA. The germline V end is reduced by 3 bases and the J end by 0 bases; junction bases left unmatched: 5. Spanning cysteine to phenylalanine, the CDR3 consists of 15 amino acids. Only CDR3 DNA is held: 45 bases, read in frame from base 1.

Turning to this clone: Its antigen remains unidentified. Qualities for individual bases were not recorded, and no much larger clone is one base off.

What the research found in general, with its limitations: How much clinical and demographic metadata was included differed by source and by participant, and the metadata was provided uncurated.

This clonotype originated in a woman aged 25 to 39 who had recovered from COVID-19. This sequence uses TRBV20-1 and TRBJ2-5; TRBD1 fits 9 bases in the junction. The sequencing input was PBMCs or T cells enriched from blood (not recorded which). The DNA sequence is given as TGCAGTGCTAGTCCGGGACAGGGCAACCAAGAGACCCAGTACTTC. This codes for CSASPGQGNQETQYF.